What follows are 10 T cell receptor beta chains derived from one specimen sequenced in a study of T cell responses to AZD1222 COVID-19 vaccine. Profiled with immunoSEQ multiplex PCR; TCRdb holds only in-frame clones, not every one. The table has roughly 150,000 clones, about 90% seen once. This material consisted of peripheral blood, taken on day 0 of AZD1222 vaccination. These receptors were obtained from an adult in good health.

V gene TRBV28 combines with J gene TRBJ2-4, with D possibly matching TRBD1 (6 bases). Germline CDR1 reads MDHEN; CDR2 reads SYDVKM. Trimming shortened V by 5 bases and J by 4 bases, and 12 bases separated the two germline ends. The CDR3 runs 14 residues. The CDR3 DNA reads TGTGCCAGCAGTCCTGTAGGGGGAAAAAACATTCAGTACTTC. Amino acid sequence: CASSPVGGKNIQYF.

The genes are TRBV28 and TRBJ2-7, with TRBD2 matching 11 bases. Germline CDR1 is MDHEN and CDR2 is SYDVKM. The CDR3 is 15 amino acids. V lost 6 bases to trimming and J lost 4 bases; unmatched junction nucleotides: 8. The CDR3 reads CASRSTSGNLYEQYF. CDR3 sequence (DNA): TGTGCCAGCAGATCGACTAGCGGGAACTTATACGAGCAGTACTTC. The variable domain in full, completed from reference TRBV28 and TRBJ2-7, reads DVKVTQSSRYLVKRTGEKVFLECVQDMDHENMFWYRQDPGLGLRLIYFSYDVKMKEKGDIPEGYSVSREKKERFSLILESASTNQTSMYLCASRSTSGNLYEQYFGPGTRLTVT.

The rearrangement uses TRBV7-6 and TRBJ2-2; D tentatively fits TRBD1 or TRBD2 (5 bases each). The V gene's germline CDR1 is SGHVS and CDR2 FNYEAQ. The CDR3 is made up of 15 amino acids. V lost 2 bases and J 5 bases, leaving 12 bases between the germline ends. This chain's CDR3 is CASSLSRGATGELFF. The CDR3 nucleotides are TGTGCCAGCAGCTTATCAAGGGGAGCGACCGGGGAGCTGTTTTTT.

This rearrangement joins TRBV19 to TRBJ1-1, with D perhaps matching TRBD1 (5 bases). Trimming pared 8 bases from V and 6 bases from J, leaving 10 bases between. In germline, CDR1 is LNHDA, CDR2 SQIVND (reference sequence). The length of the CDR3 is 11 residues. The CDR3 DNA sequence: TGTGCCAGTTGGGGCGAGGCTGAAGCTTTCTTT. Residues: CASWGEAEAFF.

The V call is TRBV18, the J call TRBJ1-3; D uncertain. Trimming took 0 bases from V and 1 from J, leaving 7 bases between them. The CDR3 runs to 15 residues. CDR1 and CDR2 from the germline V gene are KGHSH and LQKENI. CDR3 loop: CASSPPGLSGNTIYF. CDR3 DNA: TGTGCCAGCTCACCACCAGGGCTTTCTGGAAACACCATATATTTT.

The chain combines TRBV7-9 with TRBJ2-1; 9 bases fit TRBD2. This CDR3 is 18 amino acids long. The germline V gene encodes CDR1 SEHNR and CDR2 FQNEAQ (reference sequence). Trimming cost V 2 bases and J 6 bases; bases outside gene matches: 14. The chain's CDR3 is CASSLFGVAGDFVNEQFF. The CDR3 DNA is TGTGCCAGCAGCTTATTTGGGGTAGCGGGAGACTTTGTCAATGAGCAGTTCTTC. Full variable domain (missing parts from reference TRBV7-9 and TRBJ2-1): DTGVSQNPRHKITKRGQNVTFRCDPISEHNRLYWYRQTLGQGPEFLTYFQNEAQLEKSRLLSDRFSAERPKGSFSTLEIQRTEQGDSAMYLCASSLFGVAGDFVNEQFFGPGTRLTVL.

The rearrangement links TRBV24-1 to TRBJ2-5; 9 bases align to TRBD2. This CDR3 contains 16 residues. Looked up from germline, CDR1 is KGHDR and CDR2 is SFDVKD. After removal of 2 bases from V and 2 bases from J, the junction contained 5 bases not matched to a gene. The CDR3 bases are TGTGCCACCAGTGATTGGGGGACTAGCAGACAAGAGACCCAGTACTTC. Its translation: CATSDWGTSRQETQYF.

The chain has TRBV11-2 and TRBJ2-1; the match to TRBD1 covers 10 bases. The ends lost 2 bases at V and 10 bases at J; junction bases unmatched: 8. The CDR3 sequence is 15 residues long. Germline V gene lookup returns CDR1 SGHAT and CDR2 FQNNGV. CDR3 amino acids: CASSLLRDRGPEQFF. DNA for the CDR3: TGTGCCAGCAGCTTACTCCGGGACAGGGGCCCAGAGCAGTTCTTC.

This chain joins TRBV11-2 and TRBJ2-7, with a possible D match to TRBD1 (6 bases). Trimming shortened V by 6 bases and J by 0 bases, and 12 bases separated the two germline ends. Germline lookup yields CDR1 SGHAT and CDR2 FQNNGV. CDR3 length: 14 residues. The CDR3, as DNA: TGTGCCAGCAGAGCCGGACAGAACTCCTACGAGCAGTACTTC. Translation: CASRAGQNSYEQYF.

V and J are TRBV14 and TRBJ2-2; D gene uncertain. This CDR3 is 14 amino acids long. Per the germline V gene, CDR1 is SGHDN and CDR2 is FVKESK. V lost 4 bases, J lost 2 bases, and 8 bases lay in between. The CDR3 loop reads CASSPYLNTGELFF. CDR3 in DNA: TGTGCCAGCAGCCCCTACCTTAACACCGGGGAGCTGTTTTTT.